This entry lists 5 T cell receptor beta chains sequenced from one sample in a study of low-dose radiotherapy and immunotherapy resistance in tumors. Alpha and beta chains were covered, as first-strand cDNA relied on TRAV- and TRBV-specific primers. The PCR that amplified TCRs ran for approximately 20 cycles, relying on a constant-region primer and a V-primer adapter. One entry per CDR3 protein, called by TCRdb with MiXCR from the reads. This sample has approximately 13,000 distinct CDR3 sequences, with around three fifths found just once. The source is a human donor with advanced metastatic prostate, ovarian, gallbladder or colorectal cancer (not recorded which). This table probably holds off-target reads from a library built for another chain.

This clonotype was counted between two and nine times. The chain has TRBV21-1 and TRBJ2-7; the table's D call, TRBD2, has no DNA check behind it. TRBV21-1 is noted as a pseudogene. The CDR3 runs to 12 residues. CDR3 bases: TGTGCCGGGCCACTAAAGATCTACGAGCAGTACTTC. Amino acids: CAGPLKIYEQYF.

This clonotype occurred a few times. The chain links TRBV24-1 to TRBJ2-1; 8 bases match TRBD2. The CDR3 totals 17 residues. V trimming: 0 bases; J trimming: 6 bases; junction bases outside the gene matches: 9. The germline V gene encodes CDR1 KGHDR and CDR2 SFDVKD. The chain's CDR3 is CATSDLQGGRPGNEQFF. CDR3 coding DNA: TGTGCCACCAGTGATTTGCAAGGCGGGAGGCCAGGCAATGAGCAGTTCTTC.

The rearrangement uses TRBV5-5 and TRBJ1-2, with D maybe TRBD1 (6 bases). The CDR3 sequence is 15 residues long. The germline V gene has CDR1 SGHKS and CDR2 YYEKEE (reference sequence). V dropped 4 bases and J dropped 0 bases, with 13 bases sitting between them. The CDR3 DNA is TGTGCCAGCAGCCTCCCGGGGGGCTCTAACTATGGCTACACCTTC. It codes for CASSLPGGSNYGYTF.

This rearrangement joins TRBV6-5 to TRBJ2-5, with 11 bases fitting TRBD1. Germline CDR1 is MNHEY and CDR2 is SVGAGI. The CDR3 contains 15 residues. J was trimmed by 3 bases and V by 5 bases; bases with no gene match: 5. The CDR3 sequence is CASSRDRGRKETQYF. DNA of the CDR3: TGTGCCAGCAGTCGGGACAGGGGGAGGAAAGAGACCCAGTACTTC.

The J gene is TRBJ2-1, the V gene TRBV11-2; the D gene is possibly TRBD1 (5 bases). The CDR3 consists of 14 residues. Deletions cut 0 bases from V and 8 bases from J, with 11 bases between. Germline V gene data show CDR1 as SGHAT and CDR2 as FQNNGV. CDR3 in amino acids: CASSLEQAADEQFF. The CDR3 DNA sequence: TGTGCCAGCAGCTTAGAACAGGCGGCTGATGAGCAGTTCTTC.